These T cell receptor beta chains were read from a single sample in a study of CD8 T cells in Susac syndrome. TCRdb redid the calling of the immunoSEQ multiplex PCR reads with MiXCR, one entry per CDR3 protein. The table shows about 200,000 distinct CDR3 sequences, with 90% to 95% occurring only once. Sequenced input: CD4+ T cells from PBMCs. These receptor sequences come from a human donor with multiple sclerosis. The CDR3 runs from the conserved cysteine through the conserved F or W. The D gene is left open where the match is weak. Clone sizes are given selectively: once, few, many, or a class where the clone is expanded.

J | size | D | V | CDR3 | DNA
TRBJ2-1 | - | - | TRBV10-3 | CAITERASSYNEQFF | TGTGCCATCACGGAGAGGGCGAGCTCCTACAATGAGCAGTTCTTC
TRBJ1-1 | - | - | TRBV30 | CAWSGSTEAFF | TGTGCCTGGAGTGGGAGCACTGAAGCTTTCTTT
TRBJ2-7 | once | - | TRBV7-9 | CASSLSSGGQQYF | TGTGCCAGCAGCTTATCGTCTGGAGGTCAGCAGTACTTC
TRBJ2-5 | - | - | TRBV5-1 | CASSLGVQETQYF | TGCGCCAGCAGCTTGGGGGTCCAAGAGACCCAGTACTTC
TRBJ2-2 | - | TRBD2 | TRBV20-1 | CSARQRESTGELFF | TGCAGTGCTCGACAGCGGGAGTCCACCGGGGAGCTGTTTTTT
TRBJ1-2 | - | TRBD1 | TRBV27 | CASSSSLGQGGNYGYTF | TGTGCCAGCAGTTCCTCCTTAGGACAGGGAGGTAACTATGGCTACACCTTC
TRBJ1-4 | once | - | TRBV20-1 | CSARGRDGEKLFF | TGCAGTGCTAGAGGGCGGGACGGGGAAAAACTGTTTTTT
TRBJ1-5 | - | - | TRBV4-1 | CASSPGESEAYSNQPQHF | TGCGCCAGCAGCCCTGGTGAGAGTGAAGCATATAGCAATCAGCCCCAGCATTTT
TRBJ2-7 | - | TRBD2 | TRBV12-3/TRBV12-4 | CASSSPSLAGGEEQYF | TGTGCCAGCAGTTCCCCTTCGTTAGCGGGAGGCGAGGAGCAGTACTTC
TRBJ2-3 | - | - | TRBV5-1 | CASSTGQNTDTQYF | TGCGCCAGCAGCACGGGCCAAAATACAGATACGCAGTATTTT
TRBJ2-3 | once | - | TRBV5-1 | CASSLLGTRGTQYF | TGCGCCAGCAGCTTGTTGGGGACCAGGGGTACGCAGTATTTT
TRBJ2-1 | - | TRBD2 | TRBV29-1 | CSVLTSGRSNEQFF | TGCAGCGTTCTTACTAGCGGGAGGTCCAATGAGCAGTTCTTC
TRBJ2-5 | - | - | TRBV7-2 | CASSAYGPQETQYF | TGTGCCAGCAGCGCGTACGGGCCTCAAGAGACCCAGTACTTC
TRBJ1-1 | - | - | TRBV5-1 | CASGRRDTLNTEAFF | TGCGCCAGCGGACGTAGAGATACATTGAACACTGAAGCTTTCTTT
TRBJ1-1 | - | - | TRBV18 | CASSPLQDTEAFF | TGTGCCAGCTCACCCCTACAGGACACTGAAGCTTTCTTT
TRBJ2-1 | - | - | TRBV18 | CASSPPSLAQQFF | TGTGCCAGCTCACCACCGTCCTTGGCCCAGCAGTTCTTC
TRBJ2-7 | - | TRBD1 | TRBV30 | CAWSGTGTGLSYEQYF | TGTGCCTGGAGTGGGACCGGGACAGGCCTTTCCTACGAGCAGTACTTC